These T cell receptor beta chains were read from a single sample in a study of CXCR3-negative and CXCR3-positive naive CD8 T cells. With the 5' RACE reads reprocessed, TCRdb shows one record per CDR3 protein and no DNA. The clone table shows 70,000 to 95,000 distinct CDR3 sequences, with the ten largest holding around 1.6%. Specimen: naive CXCR3- CD8+ T cells from blood. Every receptor here comes from a human donor in good health. Some clones in this sample may be carry-over from other donors' samples. CDR3s include the opening cysteine and the closing phenylalanine or tryptophan.

CASSIDRRGGRANVLTF,TRBV19,TRBJ2-6
CASSLVVEGEQFF,TRBV7-7,TRBJ2-1
CASSRGTSGFRREQFF,TRBV28,TRBJ2-1
CASSKDRINTGELFF,TRBV21-1,TRBJ2-2
CSVVGEDYGYTF,TRBV29-1,TRBJ1-2
CASSSPGEDYGYTF,TRBV7-9,TRBJ1-2
CASSPTIGTDTQYF,TRBV7-7,TRBJ2-3
CASSVEGQPLAKNIQYF,TRBV9,TRBJ2-4
CASSLRAGSGETQYF,TRBV11-2,TRBJ2-5
CASSLEGHRNTEAFF,TRBV5-1,TRBJ1-1
CASSSTGTGGINYGYTF,TRBV6-5,TRBJ1-2
CASSSALQLHYEQYF,TRBV6-6,TRBJ2-7
CASNRGQGYEQYF,TRBV12-3/TRBV12-4,TRBJ2-7
CASSLGGQGSSDTQYF,TRBV7-9,TRBJ2-3
CASSLGREEDTQYF,TRBV5-1,TRBJ2-3
CSASLAGWNEQFF,TRBV20-1,TRBJ2-1
CASSHNSPLHF,TRBV14,TRBJ1-6
CASSSLSYEQYF,TRBV12-3/TRBV12-4,TRBJ2-7
CASTGATGASYEQYF,TRBV7-8,TRBJ2-7
CASSGTGLSYEQYF,TRBV6-1,TRBJ2-7
CASSLLLSYEQYF,TRBV7-9,TRBJ2-7
CSVEEEGLMGQPQHF,TRBV29-1,TRBJ1-5
CASSSGQGNTGELFF,TRBV6-4,TRBJ2-2
CASSWGVGQPPIDYEQYF,TRBV28,TRBJ2-7
CSVERGQEDEKLFF,TRBV29-1,TRBJ1-4
CASSQGPGYEQYF,TRBV4-3,TRBJ2-7
CSVDGVGYEQYF,TRBV29-1,TRBJ2-7
CASSYTSTYEQYF,TRBV27,TRBJ2-7
CASSYSRAGRDTQYF,TRBV6-6,TRBJ2-3
CASTYAGTEAFF,TRBV12-3/TRBV12-4,TRBJ1-1
CASSSGLLSYEQYF,TRBV28,TRBJ2-7
CSVETGDTGELFF,TRBV29-1,TRBJ2-2
CSARGSGGKNEQFF,TRBV20-1,TRBJ2-1
CSGKPEKASYEQYF,TRBV29-1,TRBJ2-7
CAISESNILMGKGTGELFF,TRBV10-3,TRBJ2-2
CASSQGFTGVNTEAFF,TRBV4-3,TRBJ1-1
CASSLDPGGGSYEQYF,TRBV12-3/TRBV12-4,TRBJ2-7
CASSIGQALGDAFF,TRBV13,TRBJ1-1
CASSYLHRDEQYF,TRBV6-2/TRBV6-3,TRBJ2-7